Following are 26 T cell receptor beta chains from one sample sequenced in a study of cytomegalovirus exposure and HLA in healthy donors. The PCR ran on 60 Vbeta and 13 Jbeta primers. Libraries were prepared by immunoSEQ multiplex PCR; TCRdb keeps only in-frame clonotypes and omits some of them. The repertoire holds over 55,000 clones, with about 84% as singletons. The sample was PBMCs. These receptors originate from a male donor in good health and CMV-seronegative.

The chain uses TRBV19 and TRBJ2-3; no reliable D call. The length of the CDR3 is 13 residues. Trimming pared 4 bases from V and 2 bases from J, leaving 7 bases between. Germline assignment: CDR1 LNHDA and CDR2 SQIVND (reference sequence). CDR3 loop: CASSNAITDTQYF. Written as DNA, the CDR3 is TGTGCCAGTAGTAATGCGATCACAGATACGCAGTATTTT. Full variable domain (outside the CDR3, taken from reference TRBV19 and TRBJ2-3): DGGITQSPKYLFRKEGQNVTLSCEQNLNHDAMYWYRQDPGQGLRLIYYSQIVNDFQKGDIAEGYSVSREKKESFPLTVTSAQKNPTAFYLCASSNAITDTQYFGPGTRLTVL.

The chain employs TRBV29-1 and TRBJ2-7; the D gene is possibly TRBD2 (6 bases). V lost 3 bases and J lost 3, with 9 bases in between. CDR1 and CDR2 (germline): SQVTM, ANQGSEA. The CDR3 spans 12 residues. For the CDR3, the DNA is TGCAGCGTTGAGACGGGGGACTACGAGCAGTACTTC. This gives the protein CSVETGDYEQYF.

The chain employs TRBV25-1 and TRBJ2-5; D is unresolved. The tail of the sequence fits TRBJ2-7 better, so the J call may be wrong. The CDR3 spans 12 residues. CDR1 MGHDK and CDR2 SYGVNS come from the germline V gene. The CDR3, as DNA: TGTGCCAGCAGTGCCCACCCCTACGAGCAGTACTTC. Its translation is CASSAHPYEQYF.

The chain couples TRBV5-8 to TRBJ1-1; 9 bases align to TRBD1. V lost 0 bases to trimming and J lost 10 bases; unmatched junction nucleotides: 7. The CDR3 runs to 14 residues. Germline V gene lookup returns CDR1 SGHTS and CDR2 YDEGEE. CDR3 nucleotides: TGTGCCAGCAGCTTGGGGGGACAGGGCATGTCAGCTTTCTTT. Translated: CASSLGGQGMSAFF.

The chain carries TRBV15 and TRBJ2-3, with D possibly TRBD2 on 7 matching bases. Deletions cut 5 bases from V and 3 bases from J, with 18 bases between. CDR1 is LNHNV, CDR2 YYDKDF, per germline (reference sequence). CDR3 size: 16 residues. CDR3 nucleotides: TGTGCCACCAGCTTGAACGGGGGGCGCCTTACAGATACGCAGTATTTT. Amino acids: CATSLNGGRLTDTQYF.

The rearrangement uses TRBV2 and TRBJ1-4; D is perhaps TRBD1 (5 bases). From germline, CDR1 is SNHLY and CDR2 FYNNEI. With 1 base removed from V and 8 bases from J, the gap between germline ends came to 14 bases. The CDR3 extends over 15 amino acids. CDR3 in DNA: TGTGCCAGCAGTGAAGTTTGGGACGGGGGAGAAAAACTGTTTTTT. Amino acids: CASSEVWDGGEKLFF.

A remark on this clone: An end of the junction does not agree with germline; a read error may underlie this. The V call is TRBV6-5, the J call TRBJ2-3, with D tentatively TRBD1 (7 bases). The CDR3 spans 12 residues. Per germline, CDR1 MNHEY and CDR2 SVGAGI. CDR3 sequence: CASSSDRRGLTF. For the CDR3, the DNA is TGTGCCAGCAGTTCGGACAGGCGGGGTCTGACTTTT.

V is TRBV19 and J is TRBJ1-1, with D maybe TRBD1 (5 bases). The CDR3 extends over 14 amino acids. Looked up from germline, CDR1 is LNHDA and CDR2 is SQIVND (reference sequence). The V and J ends lost 8 bases and 3 bases respectively, with 16 bases between them. CDR3 coding DNA: TGTGCCAGTTACCGGGGGGGGTTGGACACTGAAGCTTTCTTT. Translated: CASYRGGLDTEAFF.

This chain joins TRBV11-2 and TRBJ1-1; 10 bases map to TRBD1. Germline-derived CDR1 and CDR2 are SGHAT and FQNNGV. With V trimmed by 5 bases and J by 3 bases, 6 bases remained unmatched. This CDR3 has 15 residues. CDR3 coding DNA: TGTGCCAGCAGCGTAGGGGGGACAGGGGACACTGAAGCTTTCTTT. Translation gives CASSVGGTGDTEAFF.

This clone came up once. The genes are TRBV5-6 and TRBJ2-7; the match to TRBD2 covers 9 bases. Germline trimming cut 2 bases from V and 0 bases from J; bases unmatched to any gene: 9. CDR3 length equals 17 residues. The germline CDR1 and CDR2 sequences are SGHDT and YYEEEE. CDR3 in amino acids: CASSLRWAGGSSYEQYF. The CDR3 DNA reads TGTGCCAGCAGCTTAAGGTGGGCGGGGGGGAGCTCCTACGAGCAGTACTTC.

This chain connects TRBV29-1 to TRBJ1-2; 7 bases agree with TRBD1. The germline V gene has CDR1 SQVTM and CDR2 ANQGSEA. The length of the CDR3 is 14 residues. J lost 5 bases, V lost 7 bases, and 13 bases had no gene match. The CDR3 region is CSAKRRGHYYGYTF. The CDR3 DNA reads as TGCAGCGCAAAAAGAAGGGGGCATTATTATGGCTACACCTTC.

The chain links TRBV7-2 to TRBJ2-5; 12 bases map to TRBD2. The CDR3 consists of 15 residues. In germline, CDR1 is SGHTA, CDR2 FQGNSA. V trimming: 3 bases; J trimming: 5 bases; junction bases outside the gene matches: 4. CDR3: CASSFLAGGPETQYF. CDR3 nucleotides: TGTGCCAGCAGCTTTCTAGCGGGGGGGCCGGAGACCCAGTACTTC.

J is TRBJ2-7 and V is TRBV15; TRBD2 aligns across 7 bases. This CDR3 region has 15 residues. After removal of 0 bases from V and 0 bases from J, the junction contained 2 bases not matched to a gene. CDR1 and CDR2 (germline): LNHNV, YYDKDF (reference sequence). CDR3 in amino acids: CATSRDREGSYEQYF. The CDR3 DNA is TGTGCCACCAGCAGAGACAGGGAGGGCTCCTACGAGCAGTACTTC.

The gene calls are TRBV7-2 and TRBJ2-1, with D tentatively TRBD1 (6 bases). Germline CDR1 and CDR2: SGHTA and FQGNSA. This CDR3 is 14 amino acids long. The V and J ends lost 0 bases and 5 bases respectively, with 8 bases between them. Written as DNA, the CDR3 is TGTGCCAGCAGCTTAGCGGGACACGACAATGAGCAGTTCTTC. It translates to CASSLAGHDNEQFF. Full variable domain (remainder filled in from reference TRBV7-2 and TRBJ2-1): GAGVSQSPSNKVTEKGKDVELRCDPISGHTALYWYRQSLGQGLEFLIYFQGNSAPDKSGLPSDRFSAERTGGSVSTLTIQRTQQEDSAVYLCASSLAGHDNEQFFGPGTRLTVL.

The sample holds one count of this clone. The V gene is TRBV19, the J gene TRBJ1-5, with 7 positions matching TRBD1. The CDR3 consists of 13 residues. Looked up from germline, CDR1 is LNHDA and CDR2 is SQIVND (reference sequence). The ends lost 5 bases at V and 4 bases at J; junction bases unmatched: 2. The CDR3 DNA sequence: TGTGCCAGTAGTCCACAGGGGAATCAGCCCCAGCATTTT. Translated: CASSPQGNQPQHF.

The chain combines TRBV7-2 with TRBJ1-1; 9 bases are shared with TRBD1. The CDR3 contains 18 residues. J gave up 1 base and V 3 bases, and 12 bases lay outside the gene matches. Germline CDR1 and CDR2: SGHTA and FQGNSA. In nucleotides, the CDR3 is TGTGCCAGCAGCTTTGGTACAGGGGGCTTTCCGGGGAACACTGAAGCTTTCTTT. It yields the protein CASSFGTGGFPGNTEAFF.

The CDR3 is CSVEEALTGGSYEQYF. The CDR3 DNA reads TGCAGCGTTGAAGAAGCCCTGACAGGGGGGTCCTACGAGCAGTACTTC. The J gene is TRBJ2-7, the V gene TRBV29-1; TRBD1 aligns across 9 bases. V was clipped by 0 bases and J by 1 base; unmatched bases: 7. The CDR3 covers 16 residues. In germline, CDR1 is SQVTM, CDR2 ANQGSEA.

The chain has TRBV12-5 and TRBJ2-2, with TRBD2 identical over 7 bases. Germline CDR1 is LGHNT and CDR2 is FRNRAP. With V trimmed by 7 bases and J by 2 bases, 4 bases remained unmatched. The CDR3 runs to 14 residues. In nucleotides, the CDR3 is TGTGCTAGTGCGGGGAGGGCCAACACCGGGGAGCTGTTTTTT. As protein: CASAGRANTGELFF.

The J gene is TRBJ1-5, the V gene TRBV30; D is perhaps TRBD1 (6 bases). Trimming took 1 base from V and 5 from J, leaving 9 bases between them. Germline V gives CDR1 GTSNPN, CDR2 SVGIG (reference sequence). The CDR3 consists of 13 residues. The CDR3 bases are TGTGCCTGGAGTGGGGGGCATTATCAGCCCCAGCATTTT. It yields the protein CAWSGGHYQPQHF.

The gene calls are TRBV5-1 and TRBJ2-3, with no clear D. The germline CDR1 and CDR2 sequences are SGHRS and YFSETQ. Deletions cut 5 bases from V and 6 bases from J, with 10 bases between. The length of the CDR3 is 12 residues. The CDR3 nucleotides read TGCGCCAGCAGTCCGACTGGGGATACGCAGTATTTT. Its protein product is CASSPTGDTQYF.

The chain joins TRBV4-3 to TRBJ1-5; 8 positions match TRBD1. V shed 3 bases, J shed 13 bases, and the junction held 8 bases outside the gene matches. The CDR3 runs 13 residues. Per the germline V gene, CDR1 is LGHNA and CDR2 is YSLEER. The CDR3 DNA reads as TGCGCCAGCAGCCACGACAGGGGAGGGCTTCAGCATTTT. Protein sequence: CASSHDRGGLQHF.

The J gene is TRBJ2-3, the V gene TRBV5-1; 9 nucleotides align to TRBD2. This CDR3 contains 15 residues. The J segment lost 0 bases and the V segment lost 2 bases, leaving 1 base of the junction unmatched. CDR1 and CDR2 from the germline V gene are SGHRS and YFSETQ. Here the CDR3 reads CASSFSGGSTDTQYF. CDR3 in DNA: TGCGCCAGCAGCTTCAGCGGGGGGAGCACAGATACGCAGTATTTT.

The chain recombines TRBV7-9 with TRBJ2-3, with D hard to call. V was cut by 2 bases and J by 3 bases, with 9 bases left in between. This CDR3 spans 14 amino acids. CDR1 and CDR2 (germline): SEHNR, FQNEAQ (reference sequence). The CDR3 protein is CASSLSQETDTQYF. CDR3 nucleotide sequence: TGTGCCAGCAGCTTATCGCAGGAAACAGATACGCAGTATTTT.

The chain couples TRBV5-4 to TRBJ2-2; TRBD2 matches at 12 bases. V trimming: 0 bases; J trimming: 7 bases; junction bases outside the gene matches: 7. The germline gives CDR1 SGHNT, CDR2 YYREEE (reference sequence). The CDR3 covers 17 residues. The CDR3 region is CASSLALAGGPGGELFF. CDR3 coding DNA: TGTGCCAGCAGCTTGGCGCTAGCGGGGGGGCCGGGCGGGGAGCTGTTTTTT.

The chain couples TRBV30 to TRBJ1-2, with 8 positions matching TRBD1. Trimming cost V 5 bases and J 11 bases; bases outside gene matches: 16. CDR3 length: 14 residues. Looked up from germline, CDR1 is GTSNPN and CDR2 is SVGIG (reference sequence). CDR3 sequence: CAWPVQGDGSEYTF. The CDR3 DNA reads as TGTGCCTGGCCCGTACAGGGGGATGGCTCGGAGTACACCTTC.

The chain uses TRBV19 and TRBJ1-1, with D possibly TRBD1 on 5 matching bases. Trimming removed 5 bases from V and 7 bases from J, with 17 bases in between. The CDR3 spans 14 residues. CDR1 is LNHDA and CDR2 is SQIVND in the germline V gene (reference sequence). In nucleotides, the CDR3 is TGTGCCAGTAGTTTGACCGGGACTAAAGATGAAGCTTTCTTT. Its translation is CASSLTGTKDEAFF. The whole variable domain, remainder taken from reference TRBV19 and TRBJ1-1, is DGGITQSPKYLFRKEGQNVTLSCEQNLNHDAMYWYRQDPGQGLRLIYYSQIVNDFQKGDIAEGYSVSREKKESFPLTVTSAQKNPTAFYLCASSLTGTKDEAFFGQGTRLTVV.